The text below deals with one T cell receptor beta chain. Its antigen remains unidentified. This entry is derived from a study of OX40 agonist ivuxolimab in advanced cancers. Study-level background: Patients receiving dose escalation had hepatocellular carcinoma, melanoma, renal cell or head and neck cancer. Mean age approximately 59 years, range about 23 to 79; around 80% male.

V shed 2 bases and J shed 1 base, with 18 bases lying between them. Germline V gene data show CDR1 as MGHRA and CDR2 as YSYEKL. The CDR3 is 17 amino acids. Study-level results: Near-lowest levels of clonal expansion characterized partial responders at 0.1-3.0 mg/kg. The authors also found low normalized T-cell clonal expansion in some nonresponders.

Assay used: immunoSEQ multiplex PCR; TCRdb lists only in-frame clones, some missing. The table has 77,000 or so clones, 92% seen once. The origin of this receptor is an adult with an advanced solid tumor such as melanoma, head and neck, liver or kidney cancer. This material consisted of CD4+ or CD8+ T cells sorted from blood, taken in a trial of the OX40 agonist ivuxolimab. This chain connects TRBV4-1 to TRBJ2-7; D might be TRBD1 (5 bases). CDR3 region: CASSQNWKDTLSYEQYF. The CDR3 DNA is TGCGCCAGCAGCCAAAACTGGAAGGACACCCTTTCCTACGAGCAGTACTTC.